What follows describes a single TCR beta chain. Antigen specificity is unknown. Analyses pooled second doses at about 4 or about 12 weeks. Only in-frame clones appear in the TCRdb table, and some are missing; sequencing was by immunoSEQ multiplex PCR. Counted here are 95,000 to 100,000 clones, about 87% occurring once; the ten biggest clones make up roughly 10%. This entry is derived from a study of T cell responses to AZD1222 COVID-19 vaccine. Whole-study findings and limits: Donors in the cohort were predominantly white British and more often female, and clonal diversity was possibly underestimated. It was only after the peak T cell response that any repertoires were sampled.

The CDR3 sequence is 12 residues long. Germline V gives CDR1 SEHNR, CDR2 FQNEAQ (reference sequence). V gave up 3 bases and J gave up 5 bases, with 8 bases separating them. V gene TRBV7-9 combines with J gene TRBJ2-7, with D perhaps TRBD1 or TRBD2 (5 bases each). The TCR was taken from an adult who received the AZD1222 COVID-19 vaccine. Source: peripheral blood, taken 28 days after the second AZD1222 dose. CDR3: CASSFGDHEQYF. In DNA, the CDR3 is TGTGCCAGCAGCTTCGGGGACCACGAGCAGTACTTC.